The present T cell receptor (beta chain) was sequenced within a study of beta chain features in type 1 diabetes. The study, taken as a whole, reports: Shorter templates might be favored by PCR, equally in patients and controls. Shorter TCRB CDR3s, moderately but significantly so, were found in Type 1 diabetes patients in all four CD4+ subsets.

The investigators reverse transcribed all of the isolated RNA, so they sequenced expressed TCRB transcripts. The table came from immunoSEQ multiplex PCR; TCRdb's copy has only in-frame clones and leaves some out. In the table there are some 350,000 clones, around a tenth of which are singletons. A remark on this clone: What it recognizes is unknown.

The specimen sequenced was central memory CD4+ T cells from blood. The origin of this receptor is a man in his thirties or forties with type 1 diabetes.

This chain's CDR3 is CASSLSWRTLYGYTF. The CDR3 DNA sequence: TGTGCCAGCAGTTTATCCTGGCGGACGCTCTATGGCTACACCTTC. The chain has TRBV27 and TRBJ1-2; D not resolved. Germline V lookup: CDR1 MNHEY, CDR2 SMNVEV (reference sequence). This CDR3 is built from 15 residues. V lost 0 bases and J lost 4, with 12 bases in between.